The 26 T cell receptor beta chains listed next were all sequenced from one sample in a study of T cell responses to AZD1222 COVID-19 vaccine. Sequencing used immunoSEQ multiplex PCR; TCRdb keeps in-frame clones, though not all of them. The repertoire holds around 130,000 clones, with around 90% as singletons. The sample in question was peripheral blood, obtained on day 0 of AZD1222 vaccination. These receptors all come from an adult in good health.

This clone was picked up a small number of times. The V gene is TRBV25-1, the J gene TRBJ1-2; D unclear. Trimming removed 4 bases at V and 7 bases at J, with 10 bases between. This CDR3 spans 12 amino acids. CDR1 is MGHDK and CDR2 is SYGVNS in the germline V gene. For the CDR3, the DNA is TGTGCCAGCAGTGTCAAAGGAGGTGGCTACACCTTC. Amino acid sequence: CASSVKGGGYTF.

This rearrangement joins TRBV7-2 to TRBJ1-4; TRBD1 might be the D (5 bases). The V gene's germline CDR1 is SGHTA and CDR2 FQGNSA. This CDR3 is 15 amino acids long. V was pared by 5 bases and J by 7 bases, with 17 bases between. This chain's CDR3 is CASSTAPGGGEKLFF. CDR3 coding DNA: TGTGCCAGCAGCACCGCTCCGGGGGGGGGTGAAAAACTGTTTTTT.

The chain carries TRBV2 and TRBJ2-7; 10 bases map to TRBD2. Germline loops: CDR1 SNHLY, CDR2 FYNNEI. This CDR3 has 15 amino acids. With V trimmed by 6 bases and J by 0 bases, 5 bases remained unmatched. In nucleotides, the CDR3 is TGTGCCAGCAGAAAGCGGGAGGGACCCTCCTACGAGCAGTACTTC. Encoded protein: CASRKREGPSYEQYF.

This clone occurred once. The rearrangement joins TRBV19 to TRBJ1-5; D not certain. In germline, CDR1 is LNHDA, CDR2 SQIVND (reference sequence). The CDR3 covers 13 residues. The V gene lost 3 bases and the J gene lost 7 bases, with 10 bases spanning the gap. The CDR3 reads CASSIGWEQPQHF. The CDR3, as DNA: TGTGCCAGTAGTATCGGCTGGGAGCAGCCCCAGCATTTT.

The V and J genes are TRBV2 and TRBJ1-1; 7 positions agree with TRBD1. Germline V gene lookup returns CDR1 SNHLY and CDR2 FYNNEI. CDR3 length equals 15 residues. The V gene end was trimmed by 8 bases and the J gene end by 10 bases; junction bases not matched to a gene: 19. The CDR3 DNA is TGTGCCAGCCTATCTGTGGACAGGCCTCCAAGGGGAGCTTTCTTT. It encodes CASLSVDRPPRGAFF. The full variable domain, in which reference TRBV2 and TRBJ1-1 provide the parts outside the CDR3, is EPEVTQTPSHQVTQMGQEVILRCVPISNHLYFYWYRQILGQKVEFLVSFYNNEISEKSEIFDDQFSVERPDGSNFTLKIRSTKLEDSAMYFCASLSVDRPPRGAFFGQGTRLTVV.

The V call is TRBV13, the J call TRBJ2-3; possible D gene TRBD2, 5 bases. This CDR3 has 16 amino acids. The germline CDR1 and CDR2 sequences are PRHDT and FYEKMQ (reference sequence). Trimming removed 5 bases from V and 0 bases from J, with 15 bases in between. The CDR3 region has the DNA TGTGCCAGCAGCCCCCCGCTGCGGGTTAGCACAGATACGCAGTATTTT. This translates into CASSPPLRVSTDTQYF.

The chain has TRBV5-6 and TRBJ1-1, with no clear D. CDR1 is SGHDT, CDR2 YYEEEE, per germline. This CDR3 has 12 amino acids. The V gene lost 2 bases and the J gene lost 2 bases, with 4 bases spanning the gap. CDR3 amino acids: CASSFSNTEAFF. DNA of the CDR3: TGTGCCAGCAGCTTTTCTAACACTGAAGCTTTCTTT.

The chain employs TRBV3-1 (or the pseudogene TRBV3-2) and TRBJ2-3; the D gene is possibly TRBD1 (6 bases). The germline CDR1 and CDR2 sequences are LGHDT and YNNKEL (reference sequence). Trimming stripped 3 bases from V and 1 base from J, with 8 bases between. This CDR3 is built from 14 residues. CDR3 coding DNA: TGTGCCAGCAGCCAGGGGGCTGGCACAGATACGCAGTATTTT. Translating it yields CASSQGAGTDTQYF.

V and J are TRBV19 and TRBJ1-2; 8 nucleotides agree with TRBD1. With V trimmed by 1 base and J by 7 bases, 8 bases remained unmatched. Germline CDR1 reads LNHDA; CDR2 reads SQIVND (reference sequence). The CDR3 sequence is 15 residues long. Here the CDR3 reads CASSIALGQGSGYTF. CDR3 DNA sequence: TGTGCCAGTAGTATAGCCCTAGGACAGGGTAGTGGCTACACCTTC.

The chain is built from TRBV7-8 and TRBJ1-6; TRBD1 aligns across 9 bases. Trimming removed 1 base from V and 9 bases from J; junction bases left unmatched: 1. Germline CDR1 reads SGHVS; CDR2 reads FQNEAQ. The CDR3 is 14 amino acids. The chain's CDR3 is CASSLGDRASPLHF. The CDR3 bases are TGTGCCAGCAGCTTAGGGGACAGGGCTTCACCCCTCCACTTT.

This clone has ten or more counts. V usage is TRBV18 and J usage is TRBJ1-1; D unclear. Germline-derived CDR1 and CDR2 are KGHSH and LQKENI. Deletions cut 0 bases from V and 4 bases from J, with 9 bases between. This CDR3 spans 14 amino acids. CDR3 amino acids: CASSPPNYSTEAFF. The DNA of the CDR3 is TGTGCCAGCTCACCACCGAATTACAGCACTGAAGCTTTCTTT.

The CDR3 DNA reads as TGTGCCAGCTCACCAGGGGTGAATTCACCCCTCCACTTT. It is translated as CASSPGVNSPLHF. This chain links TRBV18 with TRBJ1-6; unclear D gene. The CDR3 runs to 13 residues. Germline V gene lookup returns CDR1 KGHSH and CDR2 LQKENI. The V end was cut by 2 bases, the J end by 7 bases, with 6 bases between.

The chain links TRBV9 to TRBJ1-2; no clear D. Trimming stripped 0 bases from V and 8 bases from J, with 14 bases between. This CDR3 region has 14 residues. Germline assignment: CDR1 SGDLS and CDR2 YYNGEE. CDR3 protein: CASSVGTDFSGYTF. In DNA form, the CDR3 reads TGTGCCAGCAGCGTAGGAACAGATTTTTCGGGCTACACCTTC.

This clone was observed a handful of times. This chain connects TRBV28 to TRBJ1-4; no reliable D call. Germline lookup yields CDR1 MDHEN and CDR2 SYDVKM. Trimming took 3 bases from V and 2 from J, leaving 16 bases between them. The CDR3 spans 17 residues. CDR3 coding DNA: TGTGCCAGCAGTTTGCGGGTCTCATTAGAGACTAATGAAAAACTGTTTTTT. This translates into CASSLRVSLETNEKLFF.

This chain links TRBV12-3 or TRBV12-4 with TRBJ1-1, with D possibly matching TRBD1 (5 bases). The CDR3 is 10 residues long. V lost 11 bases and J lost 11, with 15 bases in between. CDR3 coding DNA: TGTGCCGGAGGGAGGGGCCCTGCTTTCTTT. This encodes CAGGRGPAFF.

J is TRBJ2-7 and V is TRBV27; possibly TRBD1 for D (5 bases). This CDR3 spans 15 amino acids. The V end lost 5 bases, the J end lost 1 base, and 15 bases lay between the germline ends. CDR1 MNHEY and CDR2 SMNVEV come from the germline V gene (reference sequence). The CDR3 loop is CASSNDRLPSYEQYF. Here the CDR3 DNA reads TGTGCCAGCAGTAATGACAGACTTCCATCCTACGAGCAGTACTTC.

This sequence joins TRBV30 and TRBJ1-5; TRBD1 agrees at 7 bases. Germline V gene lookup returns CDR1 GTSNPN and CDR2 SVGIG (reference sequence). The V segment lost 5 bases and the J segment 4 bases; nucleotides outside the gene matches: 8. This CDR3 contains 14 residues. The CDR3 bases are TGTGCCTGGGGTCGGACAGGCGCAAATCAGCCCCAGCATTTT. Translation gives CAWGRTGANQPQHF.

J is TRBJ1-2 and V is TRBV10-3; a weak D match, TRBD1 (6 bases). V was trimmed by 9 bases and J by 0 bases, leaving 11 bases between them. The CDR3 length is 13 residues. Germline V gene lookup returns CDR1 ENHRY and CDR2 SYGVKD. DNA for the CDR3: TGTGCCATTGGGACACCCGCTAACTATGGCTACACCTTC. Residues: CAIGTPANYGYTF.

The chain employs TRBV7-8 and TRBJ1-3; D not resolved. The CDR3 has 17 residues. Germline V gene data show CDR1 as SGHVS and CDR2 as FQNEAQ. V dropped 5 bases and J dropped 4 bases, with 21 bases sitting between them. CDR3 residues: CASSRQHSYSAGNTIYF. As DNA, the CDR3 is TGTGCCAGCAGCCGCCAACATAGCTACAGTGCCGGAAACACCATATATTTT.

The chain joins TRBV6-5 to TRBJ1-6; D uncertain. Germline V gene data show CDR1 as MNHEY and CDR2 as SVGAGI. V was shortened by 6 bases and J by 7 bases, with 13 bases between the two germline ends. This CDR3 region has 14 residues. Here the CDR3 DNA reads TGTGCCAGCAGAACCGGACGGACGAATTCACCCCTCCACTTT. It specifies CASRTGRTNSPLHF.

The chain couples TRBV19 to TRBJ1-6; D ambiguous. Germline CDR1 and CDR2: LNHDA and SQIVND (reference sequence). The CDR3 is 15 residues long. Trimming pared 3 bases from V and 10 bases from J, leaving 16 bases between. CDR3 sequence reads: CASSINPGGPSPLHF. Written as DNA, the CDR3 is TGTGCCAGTAGTATTAACCCAGGAGGGCCCTCACCCCTCCACTTT.

The chain combines TRBV15 with TRBJ1-2, with a possible D match to TRBD1 (5 bases). The CDR3 runs to 18 residues. V shed 0 bases and J shed 5 bases, with 22 bases lying between them. Looked up from germline, CDR1 is LNHNV and CDR2 is YYDKDF (reference sequence). CDR3 region: CATSREGAKNPPFYGYTF. In DNA, the CDR3 is TGTGCCACCAGCAGAGAAGGGGCTAAAAACCCTCCTTTTTATGGCTACACCTTC. The complete variable domain, with remaining parts taken from reference TRBV15 and TRBJ1-2, reads DAMVIQNPRYQVTQFGKPVTLSCSQTLNHNVMYWYQQKSSQAPKLLFHYYDKDFNNEADTPDNFQSRRPNTSFCFLDIRSPGLGDTAMYLCATSREGAKNPPFYGYTFGSGTRLTVV.

The J gene is TRBJ2-7, the V gene TRBV12-3 or TRBV12-4; perhaps TRBD2 as D (7 bases). V was cut by 5 bases and J by 7 bases, with 15 bases left in between. The CDR3 length is 13 residues. Written as DNA, the CDR3 is TGTGCCAGCAGTAGGGGGGGGATGGATGAGCAGTACTTC. This codes for CASSRGGMDEQYF.

The chain is built from TRBV5-1 and TRBJ2-5; D may correspond to TRBD1 or TRBD2 (6 bases each). V was shortened by 4 bases and J by 0 bases, with 16 bases between the two germline ends. Germline CDR1 and CDR2: SGHRS and YFSETQ. The CDR3 consists of 16 residues. In DNA form, the CDR3 reads TGCGCCAGCAGCCAGTGGGGGGCCTATTACCAAGAGACCCAGTACTTC. Its translation: CASSQWGAYYQETQYF.

The J gene is TRBJ2-3, the V gene TRBV10-2, with 11 positions matching TRBD2. CDR3 length: 19 residues. V shed 6 bases and J 4 bases; nucleotides not matched to a gene: 18. Per germline, CDR1 WSHSY and CDR2 SAAADI. The CDR3 loop reads CASSLPLAGGPKSADTQYF. The CDR3 DNA follows: TGCGCCAGCAGCCTCCCTTTAGCGGGAGGGCCTAAATCGGCAGATACGCAGTATTTT.

In DNA, the CDR3 is TGTGCCAGCAGAAACTTACTGCCAGGGATCACTGAAGCTTTCTTT. It specifies CASRNLLPGITEAFF. V and J are TRBV6-5 and TRBJ1-1; the D gene is possibly TRBD1 (5 bases). The CDR3 has 15 residues. V lost 6 bases and J 4 bases, leaving 18 bases between the germline ends. Germline V gives CDR1 MNHEY, CDR2 SVGAGI.